The 20 T cell receptor beta chains listed next were all sequenced from one sample in a study of shared clonotypes between healthy human individuals. Using immunoSEQ multiplex PCR, the repertoire was profiled, and TCRdb retains in-frame clones only, with some absent. The sample lists roughly 2 million clones; approximately 95% were seen once. The sample consisted of naive CD4+ T cells sorted from blood. Subset meaning: CD45RA+ positively selected. The receptor set was obtained from a man aged 18 to 30 in good health.

Turning to this clone: Other nucleotide sequences in the sample specify the same CDR3. V usage is TRBV15 and J usage is TRBJ2-5; D is uncertain. This CDR3 has 12 amino acids. V shed 0 bases and J shed 5 bases, with 4 bases lying between them. The germline gives CDR1 LNHNV, CDR2 YYDKDF (reference sequence). The CDR3 reads CATSRDVETQYF. CDR3 nucleotide sequence: TGTGCCACCAGCAGAGATGTTGAGACCCAGTACTTC.

In nucleotides, the CDR3 is TGTGCCACCAGCAGAGACGATACGCAGTATTTT. This translates into CATSRDDTQYF. This chain links TRBV15 with TRBJ2-3; D is undetermined. Germline assignment: CDR1 LNHNV and CDR2 YYDKDF (reference sequence). V lost 0 bases and J 6 bases, leaving 1 base between the germline ends. This CDR3 comprises 11 residues.

The J gene is TRBJ2-5, the V gene TRBV29-1; D possibly matches TRBD1 or TRBD2 (5 bases each). Germline V gene sequence: CDR1 SQVTM, CDR2 ANQGSEA. The CDR3 loop spans 12 amino acids. Between the trimmed V and J ends, which lost 4 bases and 0 bases, there was a span of 6 bases. CDR3 amino acids: CSVGGHQETQYF. DNA of the CDR3: TGCAGCGTTGGGGGACACCAAGAGACCCAGTACTTC.

This chain joins TRBV7-9 and TRBJ2-5, with D possibly being TRBD2 (6 bases). V lost 5 bases and J 4 bases, leaving 14 bases between the germline ends. Germline CDR1 and CDR2: SEHNR and FQNEAQ (reference sequence). This CDR3 has 14 residues. The CDR3 spells CASSRLGGGETQYF. CDR3 bases: TGTGCCAGCAGCCGTCTCGGGGGTGGAGAGACCCAGTACTTC.

With respect to this clone: At the DNA level, this CDR3 is encoded by other sequences in the same sample as well. The rearrangement links TRBV28 to TRBJ1-4, with D possibly being TRBD1 (6 bases). CDR3 length equals 12 residues. CDR1 is MDHEN and CDR2 is SYDVKM in the germline V gene. V shed 5 bases and J shed 7 bases, with 8 bases lying between them. In nucleotides, the CDR3 is TGTGCCAGCAGTCAACAGGGTGAAAAACTGTTTTTT. Amino acids: CASSQQGEKLFF.

CDR3 residues: CASSPALVGNEQFF. The DNA for the CDR3 is TGCGCCAGCAGCCCCGCCTTAGTGGGCAATGAGCAGTTCTTC. The chain uses TRBV5-1 and TRBJ2-1; D ambiguous. The CDR3 sequence is 14 residues long. The germline CDR1 and CDR2 sequences are SGHRS and YFSETQ. V was pared by 4 bases and J by 6 bases, with 14 bases between. Complete variable domain (other parts from reference TRBV5-1 and TRBJ2-1): KAGVTQTPRYLIKTRGQQVTLSCSPISGHRSVSWYQQTPGQGLQFLFEYFSETQRNKGNFPGRFSGRQFSNSRSEMNVSTLELGDSALYLCASSPALVGNEQFFGPGTRLTVL.

The J gene is TRBJ1-2, the V gene TRBV28; D remains unclear. From germline, CDR1 is MDHEN and CDR2 SYDVKM. V was clipped by 9 bases and J by 6 bases, with 14 bases between them. This CDR3 has 12 amino acids. CDR3 nucleotides: TGTGCCAGTATGTCGGTTGGGGATGGCTACACCTTC. It codes for CASMSVGDGYTF.

This clone was counted a single time. CDR3 in DNA: TGCGCCAGCAGACTGAACCGTGGGTTACTGAACACTGAAGCTTTCTTT. As protein: CASRLNRGLLNTEAFF. This chain joins TRBV4-1 and TRBJ1-1; D not certain. Germline lookup yields CDR1 MGHRA and CDR2 YSYEKL. V was trimmed by 6 bases and J by 0 bases, leaving 17 bases between them. The CDR3 has 16 amino acids.

CDR3 in amino acids: CASSSVRAEQYF. The DNA for the CDR3 is TGTGCCAGCAGCTCCGTAAGGGCCGAGCAGTACTTC. V and J are TRBV6-6 and TRBJ2-7; D remains unclear. In germline, CDR1 is MNHNY, CDR2 SVGAGI (reference sequence). V gave up 6 bases and J gave up 6 bases, with 12 bases separating them. The CDR3 totals 12 residues.

The J gene is TRBJ1-2, the V gene TRBV5-8; 7 bases map to TRBD1. V trimming: 3 bases; J trimming: 4 bases; junction bases outside the gene matches: 15. CDR3 length equals 17 residues. CDR1 and CDR2 (germline): SGHTS, YDEGEE. The CDR3 is CASSSRDRSPQGYGYTF. The DNA of the CDR3 is TGTGCCAGCAGCTCCCGGGACAGAAGCCCCCAAGGCTATGGCTACACCTTC.

The CDR3 DNA follows: TGTGCCAGCAGCTTAGCGCTCTGGGGCGAGCAGTACTTC. Translation gives CASSLALWGEQYF. The V and J genes are TRBV7-9 and TRBJ2-7; D unclear. Looked up from germline, CDR1 is SEHNR and CDR2 is FQNEAQ (reference sequence). The CDR3 spans 13 residues. V was cut by 0 bases and J by 6 bases, with 9 bases left in between.

The chain recombines TRBV19 with TRBJ2-3; D call uncertain. The germline CDR1 and CDR2 sequences are LNHDA and SQIVND (reference sequence). The CDR3 contains 13 residues. The germline V and J ends were trimmed by 5 bases and 4 bases, with 10 bases remaining between them. CDR3 region: CASSVLLPDTQYF. CDR3 nucleotide sequence: TGTGCCAGTAGTGTCCTCCTACCAGATACGCAGTATTTT.

The rearrangement uses TRBV19 and TRBJ2-4, with D uncertain. The germline V and J ends were trimmed by 5 bases and 3 bases, with 14 bases remaining between them. CDR3 size: 15 residues. Germline V lookup: CDR1 LNHDA, CDR2 SQIVND (reference sequence). CDR3 DNA sequence: TGTGCCAGTAGTTCCCTTGAACTGGGCAAAAACATTCAGTACTTC. Protein: CASSSLELGKNIQYF.

This clone showed up just a few times. This chain links TRBV30 with TRBJ2-3; 7 bases align to TRBD2. The germline gives CDR1 GTSNPN, CDR2 SVGIG (reference sequence). CDR3 length: 14 amino acids. The V gene end was trimmed by 2 bases and the J gene end by 3 bases; junction bases not matched to a gene: 5. DNA for the CDR3: TGTGCCTGGAGTCGGGGGGAGGGGACAGATACGCAGTATTTT. It yields the protein CAWSRGEGTDTQYF.

The V and J genes are TRBV7-2 and TRBJ2-3; no clear D. CDR1 is SGHTA, CDR2 FQGNSA, per germline. This CDR3 spans 15 amino acids. V lost 5 bases, J lost 5 bases, and 17 bases lay in between. CDR3 sequence reads: CASSVRLGSGDTQYF. The CDR3 DNA sequence: TGTGCCAGCAGCGTTCGACTGGGGTCCGGAGATACGCAGTATTTT.

The J gene is TRBJ1-4, the V gene TRBV11-2, with 12 bases identical to TRBD1. CDR1 is SGHAT and CDR2 is FQNNGV in the germline V gene. CDR3 size: 16 residues. Unmatched junction bases numbered 7, after V lost 4 bases and J lost 7 bases. DNA for the CDR3: TGTGCCAGCAGCTGGGACAGGGGGCGTTCGTTTGAAAAACTGTTTTTT. Translating it yields CASSWDRGRSFEKLFF.

The V call is TRBV6-1, the J call TRBJ1-2, with a tentative D call TRBD1 (5 bases). The V and J ends lost 7 bases and 5 bases respectively, with 20 bases between them. Per the germline V gene, CDR1 is MNHNS and CDR2 is SASEGT. The CDR3 has 15 residues. CDR3 sequence: CASIIQGTSIYGYTF. The CDR3, as DNA: TGTGCCAGCATCATACAAGGGACTTCTATATATGGCTACACCTTC.

For this clone: Other DNA sequences in the same sample also yield this CDR3. The V gene is TRBV5-1, the J gene TRBJ1-3; 8 positions agree with TRBD1. The CDR3 consists of 15 residues. The V gene end was trimmed by 0 bases and the J gene end by 4 bases; junction bases not matched to a gene: 3. Germline V gene data show CDR1 as SGHRS and CDR2 as YFSETQ. In nucleotides, the CDR3 is TGCGCCAGCAGCTTGGGACAGGGGTTCGGAAACACCATATATTTT. Protein: CASSLGQGFGNTIYF.

The rearrangement links TRBV10-3 to TRBJ2-7; 7 bases align to TRBD1. The V gene end was trimmed by 4 bases and the J gene end by 1 base; junction bases not matched to a gene: 7. This CDR3 has 15 residues. Germline V lookup: CDR1 ENHRY, CDR2 SYGVKD. CDR3 region: CAISGGTANSYEQYF. CDR3 nucleotides: TGTGCCATCAGTGGGGGGACAGCAAATTCCTACGAGCAGTACTTC.

The chain is built from TRBV10-1 and TRBJ2-5, with 13 bases aligning to TRBD2. V dropped 2 bases and J dropped 6; count of bases not matched to a gene: 3. This CDR3 comprises 15 residues. Per germline, CDR1 WNHNN and CDR2 SYGVQD (reference sequence). CDR3 sequence reads: CASSEGLAGAKTQYF. The CDR3 bases are TGCGCCAGCAGTGAGGGACTAGCGGGAGCTAAGACCCAGTACTTC.